What follows are 5 T cell receptor beta chains derived from one specimen sequenced in a study of human T cells and chemical hapten exposure. TCRdb re-called the RACE reads with MiXCR, one entry per CDR3 protein. The table shows about 380,000 distinct CDR3 sequences, with more than 4.5% occurring only once. Stated time point: patch test 1, 2 weeks after DPC sensitization. The sample's treatment: therapeutic diphenylcyclopropenone sensitization with weekly scalp DPC. Sequences were derived from whole blood, sampled in connection with sensitization to the hapten diphenylcyclopropenone (DPC). These receptors were collected from a woman between 45 and 60 years old with alopecia areata. Some clones in this sample may be carry-over from other donors' samples.

This clonotype was recorded many times. The chain combines TRBV5-1 with TRBJ1-6; D may be TRBD1 (5 bases). CDR1 and CDR2 from the germline V gene are SGHRS and YFSETQ. The CDR3 is 16 amino acids. The V and J ends lost 4 bases and 5 bases respectively, with 16 bases between them. The CDR3 nucleotides read TGCGCCAGCAGCCCCGGATTGGGGGGTAATAATTCACCCCTCCACTTT. Its translation is CASSPGLGGNNSPLHF.

This clonotype has ten or more counts. CDR3 nucleotide sequence: TGCGCCAGCAGCCAAGTCCGGGCGGGAGCTCTCGAGCAGTACTTC. This codes for CASSQVRAGALEQYF. V gene TRBV4-3 combines with J gene TRBJ2-7, with TRBD2 identical over 7 bases. Trimming took 1 base from V and 6 from J; bases not matched to a gene: 9. Germline V lookup: CDR1 LGHNA, CDR2 YSLEER. This CDR3 region has 15 residues.

This clonotype has a count of ten or more. The chain recombines TRBV18 with TRBJ2-3; TRBD2 matches at 9 bases. The CDR3 sequence is 16 residues long. The germline gives CDR1 KGHSH, CDR2 LQKENI. V trimming: 2 bases; J trimming: 1 base; junction bases outside the gene matches: 4. The CDR3 nucleotides are TGTGCCAGCTCACCATCAGCTAGCGGGGGCACAGATACGCAGTATTTT. Amino acids: CASSPSASGGTDTQYF.

This clonotype showed up many times. The J gene is TRBJ1-1, the V gene TRBV18; 7 bases map to TRBD1. The CDR3 is 17 amino acids. V shed 2 bases, J shed 2 bases, and the junction held 11 bases outside the gene matches. The germline gives CDR1 KGHSH, CDR2 LQKENI. The CDR3, as DNA: TGTGCCAGCTCACCAGAGTTACAGGGGATTTCCAACACTGAAGCTTTCTTT. Protein: CASSPELQGISNTEAFF.

In its sample, this clonotype was seen a few times. This chain uses TRBV28 with TRBJ2-3, with D maybe TRBD2 (7 bases). There are 16 residues in the CDR3. Trimming removed 3 bases from V and 0 bases from J, with 13 bases in between. Germline values: CDR1 MDHEN, CDR2 SYDVKM. This CDR3 reads CASSLAGASSTDTQYF. CDR3 in DNA: TGTGCCAGCAGTTTGGCGGGGGCCTCTAGCACAGATACGCAGTATTTT.